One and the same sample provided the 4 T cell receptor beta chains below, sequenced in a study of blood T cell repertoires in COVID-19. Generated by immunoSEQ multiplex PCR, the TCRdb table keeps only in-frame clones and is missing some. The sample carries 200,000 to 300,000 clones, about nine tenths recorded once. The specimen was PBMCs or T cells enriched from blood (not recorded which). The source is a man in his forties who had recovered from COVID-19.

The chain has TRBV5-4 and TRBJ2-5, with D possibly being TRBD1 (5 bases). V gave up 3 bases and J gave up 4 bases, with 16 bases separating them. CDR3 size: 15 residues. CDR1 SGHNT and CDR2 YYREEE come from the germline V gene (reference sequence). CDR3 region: CASSSDRHEVETQYF. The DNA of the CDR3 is TGTGCCAGCAGCTCCGACAGACATGAAGTAGAGACCCAGTACTTC.

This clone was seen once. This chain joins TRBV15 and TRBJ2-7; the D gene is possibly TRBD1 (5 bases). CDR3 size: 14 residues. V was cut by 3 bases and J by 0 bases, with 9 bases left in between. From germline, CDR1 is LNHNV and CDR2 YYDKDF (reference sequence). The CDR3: CATSRQGSSYEQYF. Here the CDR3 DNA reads TGTGCCACCAGCAGGCAGGGAAGCTCCTACGAGCAGTACTTC.

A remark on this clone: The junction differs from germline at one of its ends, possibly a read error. CDR3 residues: CASSDSEANVLTF. The CDR3 DNA reads as TGTGCCAGCAGCGACTCTGAGGCCAACGTCCTGACTTTC. This chain connects TRBV2 to TRBJ2-6; D unresolved. From germline, CDR1 is SNHLY and CDR2 FYNNEI. This CDR3 is built from 13 residues.

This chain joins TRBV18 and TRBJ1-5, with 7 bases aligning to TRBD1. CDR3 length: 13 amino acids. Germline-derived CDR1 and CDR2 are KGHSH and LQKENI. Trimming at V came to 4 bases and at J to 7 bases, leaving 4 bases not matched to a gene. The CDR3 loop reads CASSRDSEQPQHF. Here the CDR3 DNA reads TGTGCCAGCTCACGGGACAGCGAACAGCCCCAGCATTTT.